Listed below are T cell receptor beta chains from one sample, sequenced in a study of shared clonotypes between healthy human individuals. Assay: immunoSEQ multiplex PCR; the TCRdb copy retains only in-frame clones and omits some. The sample holds millions of clones, around 95% seen once. Sequencing was carried out using naive CD4+ T cells sorted from blood. Receptors originate from a young man in good health. Each CDR3 is given with its conserved first and last residue. The order of the fields is clone size, J gene, D gene, CDR3 length, V gene, CDR3 protein, CDR3 DNA. D genes are given only for firm matches. A row's size may be missing; if present it is once, few, many or a size class.

NA TRBJ1-2 TRBD1 16 TRBV11-3 CASSYSGTGGVYGYTF TGTGCCAGCAGCTACTCCGGGACAGGGGGCGTCTATGGCTACACCTTC
NA TRBJ2-3 NA 15 TRBV10-1 CASSAFSSSTDTQYF TGCGCCAGCAGTGCTTTTAGCAGTAGCACAGATACGCAGTATTTT
NA TRBJ2-5 TRBD2 17 TRBV13 CASSFTAGGPIKETQYF TGTGCCAGCAGCTTTACAGCGGGAGGGCCGATAAAGGAGACCCAGTACTTC
few TRBJ1-6 NA 14 TRBV7-9 CASSPVGGESPLHF TGTGCCAGCAGCCCAGTGGGGGGCGAGTCACCCCTCCACTTT
NA TRBJ1-1 NA 15 TRBV4-1 CASSRTGGVNTEAFF TGCGCCAGCAGCCGTACCGGAGGGGTGAACACTGAAGCTTTCTTT
NA TRBJ2-1 NA 14 TRBV10-3 CAIRNRVAKNEQFF TGTGCCATCCGAAACAGGGTTGCAAAGAATGAGCAGTTCTTC
NA TRBJ2-7 NA 14 TRBV9 CASSPRQSSYEQYF TGTGCCAGCAGCCCGAGACAGAGCTCCTACGAGCAGTACTTC
NA TRBJ1-1 NA 15 TRBV30 CAWKPKGSPNTEAFF TGTGCCTGGAAGCCTAAAGGGTCTCCGAACACTGAAGCTTTCTTT
NA TRBJ2-7 NA 14 TRBV5-1 CASSSRGLNYEQYF TGCGCCAGCAGCTCCCGGGGACTTAATTACGAGCAGTACTTC
NA TRBJ1-2 TRBD1 15 TRBV5-4 CASSEDRGTNYGYTF TGTGCCAGCAGCGAAGACAGGGGGACTAACTATGGCTACACCTTC
few TRBJ1-5 NA 13 TRBV6-1 CASRVTGNQPQHF TGTGCCAGCAGGGTAACAGGGAATCAGCCCCAGCATTTT
NA TRBJ2-7 NA 15 TRBV4-2 CASSQDDGTAYEQYF TGTGCCAGCAGCCAAGATGACGGGACCGCTTACGAGCAGTACTTC
NA TRBJ1-6 NA 11 TRBV2 CASRGDSPLHF TGTGCCAGCCGCGGAGATTCACCCCTCCACTTT
once TRBJ2-5 NA 15 TRBV28 CASSLTRLGQETQYF TGTGCCAGCAGTTTAACGCGCCTGGGGCAAGAGACCCAGTACTTC
NA TRBJ2-1 TRBD2 14 TRBV25-1 CASSGVAGRAEQFF TGTGCCAGCAGTGGGGTAGCGGGGAGGGCTGAGCAGTTCTTC
NA TRBJ2-1 TRBD1 15 TRBV10-3 CAISDGQGRDNEQFF TGTGCCATCAGTGACGGACAGGGGAGGGACAATGAGCAGTTCTTC
NA TRBJ2-1 TRBD1 16 TRBV10-3 CAISEKGQVSYNEQFF TGTGCCATCAGTGAGAAAGGACAGGTTTCCTACAATGAGCAGTTCTTC
NA TRBJ1-5 NA 15 TRBV6-1 CASATNLQTNQPQHF TGTGCCAGCGCCACAAATCTCCAGACTAATCAGCCCCAGCATTTT
NA TRBJ1-2 NA 13 TRBV5-1 CASSLWESYGYTF TGCGCCAGCAGCTTGTGGGAAAGCTATGGCTACACCTTC
NA TRBJ2-3 TRBD2 17 TRBV7-6 CASSLERIAGRTDTQYF TGTGCCAGCAGCTTAGAGCGTATAGCGGGGCGCACAGATACGCAGTATTTT
NA TRBJ1-1 NA 14 TRBV11-2 CASSSGTVNTEAFF TGTGCCAGCAGCTCCGGGACGGTGAACACTGAAGCTTTCTTT
NA TRBJ2-5 NA 13 TRBV10-3 CAISEGYGETQYF TGTGCCATCAGTGAAGGGTACGGGGAGACCCAGTACTTC
once TRBJ1-1 TRBD1 14 TRBV6-5 CASSSTGGSGEAFF TGTGCCAGCAGTTCTACAGGGGGAAGTGGTGAAGCTTTCTTT
once TRBJ1-1 TRBD1 13 TRBV29-1 CSVAVTGSTEAFF TGCAGCGTTGCGGTGACAGGGTCCACTGAAGCTTTCTTT
NA TRBJ2-1 TRBD2 16 TRBV5-4 CASSPYLAGVNNEQFF TGTGCCAGCAGCCCTTATCTAGCGGGAGTTAACAATGAGCAGTTCTTC
NA TRBJ1-1 NA 11 TRBV29-1 CSVVKNTEAFF TGCAGCGTCGTTAAGAACACTGAAGCTTTCTTT
NA TRBJ2-7 TRBD1 13 TRBV5-8 CASSHRDRYEQYF TGTGCCAGCAGCCACCGGGACAGGTACGAGCAGTACTTC
NA TRBJ1-1 NA 14 TRBV30 CAWKQGTWNTEAFF TGTGCCTGGAAACAGGGAACTTGGAACACTGAAGCTTTCTTT
NA TRBJ2-3 NA 15 TRBV6-5 CASSYSGGGTDTQYF TGTGCCAGCAGTTACTCGGGGGGTGGCACAGATACGCAGTATTTT
NA TRBJ1-4 NA 15 TRBV9 CASSAGPSTNEKLFF TGTGCCAGCAGCGCCGGCCCCTCAACTAATGAAAAACTGTTTTTT
NA TRBJ2-3 NA 15 TRBV30 CAWSIQTGVTDTQYF TGTGCCTGGAGTATCCAGACTGGAGTAACAGATACGCAGTATTTT
NA TRBJ2-7 NA 15 TRBV19 CASSKVGALSYEQYF TGTGCCAGTAGTAAAGTCGGGGCATTATCCTACGAGCAGTACTTC
NA TRBJ2-5 TRBD2 15 TRBV14 CASSPLAGGGETQYF TGTGCCAGCAGCCCTCTAGCGGGAGGAGGAGAGACCCAGTACTTC
NA TRBJ2-3 TRBD2 14 TRBV5-1 CASSSTSGTDTQYF TGCGCCAGCAGCTCGACTAGCGGCACAGATACGCAGTATTTT
NA TRBJ1-2 TRBD1 13 TRBV5-1 CASSLGRQGGYTF TGCGCCAGCAGCTTGGGGAGACAGGGGGGCTACACCTTC
NA TRBJ1-2 NA 15 TRBV25-1 CASSDPSGTNYGYTF TGTGCCAGCAGCGACCCTTCGGGGACTAACTATGGCTACACCTTC
NA TRBJ2-2 TRBD1 16 TRBV11-2 CASSTVRDRGAGELFF TGTGCCAGCAGCACAGTCCGGGACAGGGGCGCCGGGGAGCTGTTTTTT
NA TRBJ1-6 NA 14 TRBV9 CASSVGGDNSPLHF TGTGCCAGCAGCGTAGGTGGAGATAATTCACCCCTCCACTTT
NA TRBJ1-4 NA 15 TRBV4-1 CASSQGGSFNEKLFF TGCGCCAGCAGCCAAGGAGGGTCCTTCAATGAAAAACTGTTTTTT
NA TRBJ1-4 NA 14 TRBV29-1 CSAGLGGTNEKLFF TGCAGCGCTGGATTAGGAGGAACTAATGAAAAACTGTTTTTT
NA TRBJ1-3 NA 15 TRBV30 CAWTLDRRSGNTIYF TGTGCCTGGACCCTGGACCGGCGCTCTGGAAACACCATATATTTT
NA TRBJ2-3 NA 16 TRBV7-2 CASSLQGTAQPDTQYF TGTGCCAGCAGCTTACAAGGGACTGCCCAACCAGATACGCAGTATTTT
NA TRBJ2-3 NA 14 TRBV10-1 CASSPRTGTDTQYF TGCGCCAGCAGTCCTCGGACTGGCACAGATACGCAGTATTTT
NA TRBJ1-6 NA 15 TRBV4-2 CASSLQGGDNSPLHF TGTGCCAGCAGCCTACAGGGAGGGGATAATTCACCCCTCCACTTT
NA TRBJ2-2 NA 12 TRBV9 CASSSYTGELFF TGTGCCAGCAGTTCTTACACCGGGGAGCTGTTTTTT
NA TRBJ2-2 NA 12 TRBV28 CATTASTGELFF TGTGCCACGACAGCCTCCACCGGGGAGCTGTTTTTT
NA TRBJ1-5 NA 14 TRBV5-6 CASSLGGNNQPQHF TGTGCCAGCAGCTTGGGGGGAAACAATCAGCCCCAGCATTTT
once TRBJ1-2 TRBD1 16 TRBV2 CASSTLGQGGHYGYTF TGTGCCAGCAGTACGTTAGGACAGGGAGGCCACTATGGCTACACCTTC
NA TRBJ1-1 NA 13 TRBV5-1 CASSVTVNTEAFF TGCGCCAGCAGCGTGACAGTTAACACTGAAGCTTTCTTT
once TRBJ1-3 NA 16 TRBV4-3 CASSQGPGGLGNTIYF TGCGCCAGCAGCCAAGGACCTGGTGGGCTCGGAAACACCATATATTTT
NA TRBJ2-7 NA 14 TRBV28 CASSFGRGTYEQYF TGTGCCAGCAGTTTTGGGCGGGGCACCTACGAGCAGTACTTC
NA TRBJ1-1 NA 14 TRBV29-1 CSVIRGTANTEAFF TGCAGCGTTATCAGGGGTACAGCGAACACTGAAGCTTTCTTT
NA TRBJ1-5 NA 13 TRBV7-9 CASSLDLHQPQHF TGTGCCAGCAGCTTAGACCTCCATCAGCCCCAGCATTTT
NA TRBJ2-1 NA 13 TRBV7-2 CASSLERDNEQFF TGTGCCAGCAGCTTAGAGAGAGACAATGAGCAGTTCTTC